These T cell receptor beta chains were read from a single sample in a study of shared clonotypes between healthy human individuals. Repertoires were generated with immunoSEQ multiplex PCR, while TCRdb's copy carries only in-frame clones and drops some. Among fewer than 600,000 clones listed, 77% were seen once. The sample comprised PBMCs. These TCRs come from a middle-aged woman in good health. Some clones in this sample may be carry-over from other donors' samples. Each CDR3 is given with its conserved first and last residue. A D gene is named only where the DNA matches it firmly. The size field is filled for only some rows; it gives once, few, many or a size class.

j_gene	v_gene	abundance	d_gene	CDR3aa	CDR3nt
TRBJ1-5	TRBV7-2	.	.	CASSLHDGYYQPQHF	TGTGCCAGCAGCTTACACGACGGATACTATCAGCCCCAGCATTTT
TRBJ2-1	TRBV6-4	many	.	CASSATPEGHNEQFF	TGTGCCAGCAGTGCCACCCCCGAGGGCCACAATGAGCAGTTCTTC
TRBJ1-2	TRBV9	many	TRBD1	CASSVGGDRGRYGYTF	TGTGCCAGCAGCGTAGGAGGGGACAGGGGGAGGTATGGCTACACCTTC
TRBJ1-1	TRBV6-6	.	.	CASSYLENTEAFF	TGTGCCAGCAGTTACTTGGAGAACACTGAAGCTTTCTTT
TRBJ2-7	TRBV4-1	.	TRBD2	CASSWEGRAGGYEQYF	TGCGCCAGCAGCTGGGAGGGGCGGGCCGGCGGATACGAGCAGTACTTC
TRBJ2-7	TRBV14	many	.	CASSQGTRAVLKGSYEQYF	TGTGCCAGCAGCCAAGGTACCCGGGCCGTTCTGAAGGGTTCCTACGAGCAGTACTTC
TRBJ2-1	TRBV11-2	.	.	CASSLGQNYNEQFF	TGTGCCAGCAGCTTGGGGCAGAACTACAATGAGCAGTTCTTC
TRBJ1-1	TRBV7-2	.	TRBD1	CASSPQTGDSAEAFF	TGTGCCAGCAGCCCCCAGACAGGGGATAGCGCTGAAGCTTTCTTT
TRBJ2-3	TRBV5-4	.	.	CASSPGKGSRDTQYF	TGTGCCAGCAGTCCCGGGAAGGGCTCTAGAGATACGCAGTATTTT
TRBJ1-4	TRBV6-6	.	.	CASAVNIGEKLFF	TGTGCCAGCGCAGTAAACATTGGTGAAAAACTGTTTTTT
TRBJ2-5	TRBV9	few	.	CASSVGLAGETQYF	TGTGCCAGCAGCGTCGGTCTAGCAGGAGAGACCCAGTACTTC
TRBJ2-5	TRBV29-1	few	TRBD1	CSVAGQQETQYF	TGCAGCGTTGCGGGACAGCAAGAGACCCAGTACTTC
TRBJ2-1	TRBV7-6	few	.	CASSPGSFGSSEQFF	TGTGCCAGCAGCCCTGGATCTTTCGGGAGCAGTGAGCAGTTCTTC
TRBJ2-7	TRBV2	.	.	CASSYSRASYEQYF	TGTGCCAGCAGTTACTCCAGGGCCTCCTACGAGCAGTACTTC
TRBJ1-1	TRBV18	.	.	CASCRDMNTEAFF	TGTGCCAGCTGCAGGGACATGAACACTGAAGCTTTCTTT
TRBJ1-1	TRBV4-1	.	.	CASSQATWRALNTEAFF	TGCGCCAGCAGCCAAGCGACGTGGAGAGCCTTGAACACTGAAGCTTTCTTT
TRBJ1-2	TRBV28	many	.	CASSPVGRAGYGYTF	TGTGCCAGCAGTCCTGTAGGCAGGGCAGGGTATGGCTACACCTTC
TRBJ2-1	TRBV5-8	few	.	CASSLEGGIFHEQFF	TGTGCCAGCAGCTTAGAGGGCGGGATTTTCCATGAGCAGTTCTTC
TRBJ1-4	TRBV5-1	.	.	CASSSQLGANEKLFF	TGCGCCAGCAGCTCCCAACTGGGGGCGAATGAAAAACTGTTTTTT
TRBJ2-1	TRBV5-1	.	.	CASSLGRNEQFF	TGCGCCAGCAGCTTGGGGAGAAATGAGCAGTTCTTC
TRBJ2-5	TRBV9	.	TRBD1	CASSVGTGAPTQYF	TGTGCCAGCAGCGTAGGCACAGGGGCCCCGACCCAGTACTTC
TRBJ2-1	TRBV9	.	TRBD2	CASSPGTSLNEQFF	TGTGCCAGCAGCCCCGGGACTAGCCTCAATGAGCAGTTCTTC